These 9 T cell receptor beta chains were sequenced from one sample in a study of cytomegalovirus exposure and HLA in healthy donors. Use of 60 Vbeta and 13 Jbeta primers characterized the PCR. The data were produced by immunoSEQ multiplex PCR, yet TCRdb's version contains in-frame clones alone and is incomplete. There are around 140,000 clones in the sample; about three fifths occur only once, and around 1.9% lies in the top ten. The sample comprised PBMCs. Receptor source: a male donor in good health and CMV-seronegative.

V is TRBV5-1 and J is TRBJ2-5, with TRBD1 matching 9 bases. This CDR3 has 16 residues. V dropped 2 bases and J dropped 1; count of bases not matched to a gene: 6. CDR1 and CDR2 (germline): SGHRS, YFSETQ. This CDR3 reads CASSFYGTGIQETQYF. Written as DNA, the CDR3 is TGCGCCAGCAGCTTTTACGGGACAGGGATCCAAGAGACCCAGTACTTC. Full variable domain (remainder filled in from reference TRBV5-1 and TRBJ2-5): KAGVTQTPRYLIKTRGQQVTLSCSPISGHRSVSWYQQTPGQGLQFLFEYFSETQRNKGNFPGRFSGRQFSNSRSEMNVSTLELGDSALYLCASSFYGTGIQETQYFGPGTRLLVL.

V and J are TRBV7-9 and TRBJ1-4, with D tentatively TRBD1 (6 bases). CDR1 is SEHNR and CDR2 is FQNEAQ in the germline V gene (reference sequence). The CDR3 has 14 amino acids. Trimming took off 5 bases at V and 8 bases at J, with 15 bases between the two ends. CDR3 in amino acids: CASSIDRREEKLFF. The CDR3 DNA is TGTGCCAGCAGCATAGACAGGCGGGAGGAAAAACTGTTTTTT.

The rearrangement joins TRBV11-3 to TRBJ2-5, with 13 bases identical to TRBD2. The CDR3 is made up of 16 amino acids. CDR1 SGHNT and CDR2 YENEEA come from the germline V gene. V lost 5 bases and J lost 3; bases outside the gene matches: 6. The CDR3 here is CASSPGTSGTEETQYF. The CDR3 bases are TGTGCCAGCAGCCCTGGGACTAGCGGGACCGAAGAGACCCAGTACTTC.

This clone was observed a handful of times. The chain is built from TRBV12-5 and TRBJ1-4; the match to TRBD1 covers 7 bases. V lost 4 bases and J lost 8; bases outside the gene matches: 7. This CDR3 spans 14 amino acids. Germline V gives CDR1 LGHNT, CDR2 FRNRAP. CDR3 sequence (DNA): TGTGCTAGTGGTTCAGACAGAGGGGGCGAAAAACTGTTTTTT. Translation gives CASGSDRGGEKLFF.

In DNA, the CDR3 is TGTGCCAGCTCACCGGGAACTAGCGGGGGGGACTACAATGAGCAGTTCTTC. Translated: CASSPGTSGGDYNEQFF. V is TRBV18 and J is TRBJ2-1; TRBD2 agrees at 13 bases. The CDR3 sequence is 17 residues long. In germline, CDR1 is KGHSH, CDR2 LQKENI. The V segment lost 3 bases and the J segment 3 bases; nucleotides outside the gene matches: 5.

The chain carries TRBV7-3 and TRBJ2-2; tentative D call: TRBD2 (5 bases). V dropped 2 bases and J dropped 5 bases, with 18 bases sitting between them. CDR3 length equals 17 residues. Germline V gene lookup returns CDR1 SGHTA and CDR2 FQGTGA. The CDR3 nucleotides read TGTGCCAGCAGCTTAGGTCCCGCGGGCGCGATGACCGGGGAGCTGTTTTTT. Its translation: CASSLGPAGAMTGELFF.

This clone turned up a few times. This chain joins TRBV6-5 and TRBJ2-5; 10 bases match TRBD1. The better agreement between TRBJ2-7 and the DNA end casts doubt on the J call. Germline CDR1 reads MNHEY; CDR2 reads SVGAGI. The CDR3 runs 16 residues. The CDR3 region is CASSYSPWTGGHEQYF. CDR3 DNA sequence: TGTGCCAGCAGTTACTCCCCTTGGACAGGGGGGCACGAGCAGTACTTC.

This chain links TRBV7-6 with TRBJ2-1; tentative D call: TRBD2 (6 bases). There are 16 residues in the CDR3. Germline V gene sequence: CDR1 SGHVS, CDR2 FNYEAQ. V lost 5 bases, J lost 5 bases, and 19 bases lay in between. CDR3 amino acids: CASSPQGLRYNNEQFF. In DNA, the CDR3 is TGTGCCAGCAGCCCTCAGGGACTGAGGTACAACAATGAGCAGTTCTTC. Supplemented by reference TRBV7-6 and TRBJ2-1, the full variable domain reads GAGVSQSPRYKVTKRGQDVALRCDPISGHVSLYWYRQALGQGPEFLTYFNYEAQQDKSGLPNDRFSAERPEGSISTLTIQRTEQRDSAMYRCASSPQGLRYNNEQFFGPGTRLTVL.

V is TRBV11-3 and J is TRBJ1-3; D ambiguous. This CDR3 spans 13 amino acids. V lost 4 bases to trimming and J lost 2 bases, with 6 bases between them. Germline CDR1 SGHNT, CDR2 YENEEA. CDR3 DNA sequence: TGTGCCAGCAGCTCGGCGGCTGGAAACACCATATATTTT. Translation: CASSSAAGNTIYF.